This entry is about one TCR beta chain. These data belong to a study of shared clonotypes between healthy human individuals. The data were produced by immunoSEQ multiplex PCR, yet TCRdb's version contains in-frame clones alone and is incomplete. The repertoire includes more than 2 million clones, 85% to 95% of them detected once, and roughly 0.13% sits in the top ten. This CDR3 has 15 residues. Trimming pared 0 bases from V and 0 bases from J, leaving 6 bases between. The germline V gene encodes CDR1 LNHDA and CDR2 SQIVND (reference sequence). CD45RA+ naive and CD45RA-negative memory subsets were separated from CD4+ cells.

The receptor was derived from a man aged 18 to 35 in good health. The J gene is TRBJ1-3, the V gene TRBV19; no definite D call. The sequencing input was naive CD4+ T cells sorted from blood. Subset reported: CD45RA+ positively selected. Written as DNA, the CDR3 is TGTGCCAGTAGTATAGAAGCGATCTCTGGAAACACCATATATTTT. This encodes CASSIEAISGNTIYF. Supplemented by reference TRBV19 and TRBJ1-3, the full variable domain reads DGGITQSPKYLFRKEGQNVTLSCEQNLNHDAMYWYRQDPGQGLRLIYYSQIVNDFQKGDIAEGYSVSREKKESFPLTVTSAQKNPTAFYLCASSIEAISGNTIYFGEGSWLTVV.